Listed here is a single TCR beta chain. Its antigen is as yet unknown. CD8 cells regarded as naive lacked CD45RO, were positively chosen for CCR7, and omitted terminally differentiated effector memory CD45RA+ cells. Sequencing was performed with immunoSEQ multiplex PCR; in TCRdb, only in-frame clones are kept and a portion is missing. This sample has about 2 million clones, with approximately 95% found just once. The sample belongs to a study of shared clonotypes between healthy human individuals. About the study: Donors were a couple of women and three men aged 18 to 49. Broader study findings: Naive subsets tended to show greater estimated richness than memory subsets.

This CDR3 has 18 residues. V shed 5 bases and J shed 0 bases, with 22 bases lying between them. CDR1 is SNHLY and CDR2 is FYNNEI in the germline V gene. The TCR comes from a man younger than 35 in good health. The chain is built from TRBV2 and TRBJ2-5, with a tentative D call TRBD2 (6 bases). The sample was naive CD8+ T cells sorted from blood. CDR3 loop: CASSLKDGGVIYQETQYF. The CDR3 DNA reads as TGTGCCAGCAGTCTCAAGGACGGGGGTGTCATCTACCAAGAGACCCAGTACTTC.